Here is one T cell receptor (beta chain) with its context. Antigen specificity is unknown. Regions amplified from RNA transcripts were the TCR beta CDR3 regions. HTBI primers were the set used in a first-round RT-PCR of the TCR CDR3. TCRdb ran MiXCR on the multiplex PCR reads and lists one entry per CDR3 protein. Among about 840,000 distinct CDR3 sequences, roughly 40% were seen once, and the ten largest hold 8.9%. This sample was taken from a study of T cells in Graves' hyperthyroidism and ophthalmopathy. The study, taken as a whole, reports: Ophthalmopathy was predicted by the model a median of approximately 6 months ahead of onset.

This receptor was obtained from a man aged 18 to 30 with Graves' hyperthyroidism. The specimen sequenced was blood.

CDR3 sequence (DNA): TGTGCCAGCAGCCCCTACGGGGGCGGGGGTGGCTACACCTTC. It specifies CASSPYGGGGGYTF. The chain has TRBV7-9 and TRBJ1-2; D might be TRBD1 (6 bases). This CDR3 has 14 amino acids. V dropped 5 bases and J dropped 7 bases, with 17 bases sitting between them. Germline V gene data show CDR1 as SEHNR and CDR2 as FQNEAQ (reference sequence).